The rows below give T cell receptor beta chains drawn from one sample of a study of cytomegalovirus exposure and HLA in healthy donors. Generated by immunoSEQ multiplex PCR, the TCRdb table keeps only in-frame clones and is missing some. The sample carries around 180,000 clones, around 81% recorded once. The sample consisted of PBMCs. The receptors here all came from a man between 18 and 29 years old in good health and CMV-seronegative. CDR3s include the opening cysteine and the closing phenylalanine or tryptophan. The D gene is left open where the match is weak. Rows give clone size only sometimes, using once, few, many, or a class for an expanded clone.

.	TRBD1	TRBV6-1	TRBJ1-5	TGTGCCAGCAGTGTTAACAGGGGTGGGCAGCCCCAGCATTTT	CASSVNRGGQPQHF
.	TRBD1	TRBV7-9	TRBJ1-2	TGTTCCAGCAGCTCCCCAATTCCGGGACAGGGGGCGCGGTACACCTTC	CSSSSPIPGQGARYTF
.	TRBD1	TRBV7-6	TRBJ1-1	TGTGCCAGCAGCTTAGGGACAGGGGAATACGCTGAAGCTTTCTTT	CASSLGTGEYAEAFF
.	TRBD2	TRBV7-3	TRBJ2-7	TGTGCCAGCAGCCTAGCGGAGAAACTTTCCTACGAGCAGTACTTC	CASSLAEKLSYEQYF
.	.	TRBV5-1	TRBJ2-2	TGCGCCAGCAGCTTGCGGTGGGCCGGTCATTCCGGGGAGCTGTTTTTT	CASSLRWAGHSGELFF
.	TRBD1	TRBV18	TRBJ2-2	TGTGCCAGCTCCTCAGCCGGGACAGGGGTCACCGGGGAGCTGTTTTTT	CASSSAGTGVTGELFF
.	TRBD1	TRBV27	TRBJ2-3	TGTGCCAGCAGTTCCCCAGGACAGGGACGCAGGGATACGCAGTATTTT	CASSSPGQGRRDTQYF
.	.	TRBV20-1	TRBJ2-7	TGCAGTGCCCAGGCCATCGAGCAGTACTTC	CSAQAIEQYF
once	TRBD2	TRBV5-6	TRBJ2-1	TGTGCCAGCAGCTTGGACGGCGGGAGCTCCTACAATGAGCAGTTCTTC	CASSLDGGSSYNEQFF
few	.	TRBV6-1	TRBJ2-5	TGTGCCAGCAGTCCTAAAGGGGGGGCGCGGGAGACCCAGTACTTC	CASSPKGGARETQYF
.	.	TRBV28	TRBJ2-7	TGTGCCAGCAGTACCTATACCTACGAGCAGTACTTC	CASSTYTYEQYF
.	TRBD2	TRBV13	TRBJ2-6	TGTGCCAGCAGCTGGCGGGGGGGCACCTCTGGGGCCAACGTCCTGACTTTC	CASSWRGGTSGANVLTF
.	TRBD1	TRBV4-3	TRBJ2-1	TGCGCCAGCAGCCAAGCCCAAGGGGGCATATACAATGAGCAGTTCTTC	CASSQAQGGIYNEQFF
.	TRBD2	TRBV7-9	TRBJ2-3	TGTGCCAGCAGCTACCAGGGCGTAGCGGGGCTCACAGATACGCAGTATTTT	CASSYQGVAGLTDTQYF
.	TRBD1	TRBV25-1	TRBJ2-1	TGTGCCACCTCAACCGGGACAGGGCCCTACAATGAGCAGTTCTTC	CATSTGTGPYNEQFF
few	.	TRBV7-5	TRBJ2-7	TGTGCCAGAAGCTTAGCGGCAGATCCTTCAGGGTACGAGCAGTACTTC	CARSLAADPSGYEQYF
.	.	TRBV29-1	TRBJ1-5	TGCAGCGCGGCCCAGGGAATGGATCAGCCCCAGCATTTT	CSAAQGMDQPQHF